This T cell receptor beta chain was captured by sequencing in a study of T cell responses to AZD1222 COVID-19 vaccine. Using immunoSEQ multiplex PCR, the repertoire was profiled, and TCRdb retains in-frame clones only, with some absent. The sample lists 100,000 to 150,000 clones; 85% to 90% were seen once. Points from the study as a whole: Across the whole spike, CD4 TCRs peaked at regions 160-218 and 743-854. AZD1222 recipients seropositive at baseline numbered only six or seven. All repertoire sampling was performed exclusively after the peak T cell response.

This clone was picked up one time. Antigen unknown. With 1 base removed from V and 14 bases from J, the gap between germline ends came to 23 bases. This CDR3 has 16 amino acids. Per the germline V gene, CDR1 is KGHSH and CDR2 is LQKENI. The specimen comprised peripheral blood, sampled on day 0 of AZD1222 vaccination. The chain carries TRBV18 and TRBJ1-4; D is unclear. The receptor's source is an adult in good health. Here the CDR3 DNA reads TGTGCCAGCTCACCACGGGGAAGCGGAATAATGAAAATTCTGTTTTTT. Its translation: CASSPRGSGIMKILFF.